The clone carrying this T cell receptor (beta chain) was detected ten times or more. Antigen: not known. CDR3 length equals 15 residues. Unmatched junction bases numbered 4, after V lost 4 bases and J lost 4 bases. The germline V gene encodes CDR1 LGHDT and CDR2 YNNKEL (reference sequence). TCRdb used MiXCR to call clones anew from the PCR reads. The sample includes fewer than 15,000 clones, approximately 12% of them seen just once. The record originates from a study of metastatic and nonmetastatic thyroid tumors. Study results and limitations: Benign nodules were reported to have significantly lower TCR beta diversity than malignant thyroid tumors, in blood and tumor.

Treatment of any kind had been given to no patient before thyroid surgery. The source material was blood. This receptor was obtained from a female donor with papillary thyroid cancer or a benign thyroid nodule (not recorded which). Some clones in this sample may be carry-over from other donors' samples. The V gene is TRBV3-1, the J gene TRBJ2-5; TRBD2 matches 12 bases. CDR3 DNA sequence: TGTGCCAGCAGCCCCCAGGGACTAGCGGGAGAGACCCAGTACTTC. Encoded protein: CASSPQGLAGETQYF.